A single sample gave rise to the 10 T cell receptor beta chains below, sequenced in a study of T cells after yellow fever vaccination. One entry per CDR3 protein, called by TCRdb with MiXCR from the 5' RACE reads. Of 600,000 to 750,000 distinct CDR3 sequences listed, more than 9% were seen once; the top ten hold under 15%. The source was PBMCs, collected on the day of the yellow fever booster vaccination. These receptors were obtained from a man under 40 who received the YFV17D yellow fever vaccine.

This clonotype was found a few times. V is TRBV20-1 and J is TRBJ2-7; no clear D gene. Germline V gene lookup returns CDR1 DFQATT and CDR2 SNEGSKA (reference sequence). The CDR3 has 13 residues. V was clipped by 2 bases and J by 3 bases, with 11 bases between them. CDR3 sequence: CSARRAAYYEQYF. CDR3 DNA: TGCAGTGCTAGACGTGCGGCGTACTACGAGCAGTACTTC.

This clonotype has just a few counts. V and J are TRBV20-1 and TRBJ2-1; D may be TRBD1 or TRBD2 (7 bases each). The CDR3 runs 14 residues. The germline gives CDR1 DFQATT, CDR2 SNEGSKA (reference sequence). V was cut by 0 bases and J by 9 bases, with 15 bases left in between. The CDR3 reads CSAREGGGRGEQFF. The DNA for the CDR3 is TGCAGTGCTAGAGAGGGAGGGGGCCGGGGTGAGCAGTTCTTC.

This clonotype was seen repeatedly, ten times or more. The chain couples TRBV5-1 to TRBJ2-2; D may match TRBD1 or TRBD2 (5 bases each). V lost 5 bases and J lost 4, with 12 bases in between. The CDR3 loop spans 14 amino acids. Germline V gives CDR1 SGHRS, CDR2 YFSETQ. The CDR3 sequence: CASRSPGTTGELFF. CDR3 nucleotides: TGCGCCAGCAGGTCCCCAGGGACCACCGGGGAGCTGTTTTTT.

A few counts support this clonotype. The V call is TRBV5-1, the J call TRBJ2-5, with D perhaps matching TRBD2 (5 bases). Trimming removed 2 bases at V and 3 bases at J, with 8 bases between. The CDR3 length is 13 residues. Germline loops: CDR1 SGHRS, CDR2 YFSETQ. CDR3 amino acids: CASSFSGKETQYF. DNA for the CDR3: TGCGCCAGCAGCTTCAGCGGTAAAGAGACCCAGTACTTC.

This clonotype was detected a few times. V usage is TRBV5-1 and J usage is TRBJ2-1; 8 nucleotides match TRBD2. Trimming took 3 bases from V and 2 from J; bases not matched to a gene: 4. Germline CDR1 is SGHRS and CDR2 is YFSETQ. CDR3 size: 15 residues. CDR3 DNA: TGCGCCAGCAGCTCTCGACTAGCGACCTACAATGAGCAGTTCTTC. This encodes CASSSRLATYNEQFF.

This clonotype was counted between two and nine times. The CDR3 DNA is TGCAGCGTTGAAGATAGGGGACAGCTACTCGACGGGTACCAAGAGACCCAGTACTTC. It specifies CSVEDRGQLLDGYQETQYF. This chain connects TRBV29-1 to TRBJ2-5, with 7 bases identical to TRBD1. This CDR3 region has 19 residues. Trimming at V came to 0 bases and at J to 0 bases, leaving 16 bases not matched to a gene. Germline V gene lookup returns CDR1 SQVTM and CDR2 ANQGSEA.

The chain combines TRBV6-2 or TRBV6-3 with TRBJ2-2, with TRBD2 matching 10 bases. Germline values: CDR1 MNHEY, CDR2 SVGEGT. The J segment lost 2 bases and the V segment lost 1 base, leaving 7 bases of the junction unmatched. CDR3 length equals 18 residues. CDR3 coding DNA: TGTGCCAGCAGTTACTTCTTTCCTAGCGGGAGCAACACCGGGGAGCTGTTTTTT. Its translation is CASSYFFPSGSNTGELFF.

The chain joins TRBV20-1 to TRBJ2-1, with 8 bases lining up with TRBD2. CDR1 DFQATT and CDR2 SNEGSKA come from the germline V gene (reference sequence). This CDR3 region has 16 residues. Trimming took 6 bases from V and 3 from J; bases not matched to a gene: 13. The DNA for the CDR3 is TGCAGTGCGATTCCCCCTACGGGAGGGAACTACAATGAGCAGTTCTTC. This gives the protein CSAIPPTGGNYNEQFF.

In its sample, this clonotype was seen many times. DNA for the CDR3: TGTGCCAGCAGCACGGGACAGGGGGTCGAGCAGTACTTC. Translated, it gives CASSTGQGVEQYF. The chain employs TRBV7-2 and TRBJ2-7; TRBD1 matches at 11 bases. This CDR3 contains 13 residues. CDR1 is SGHTA, CDR2 FQGNSA, per germline. J was trimmed by 6 bases and V by 5 bases; bases with no gene match: 3.

The chain joins TRBV3-1 to TRBJ1-6; maybe TRBD1 (6 bases). CDR1 LGHDT and CDR2 YNNKEL come from the germline V gene (reference sequence). The CDR3 consists of 13 residues. The ends were cut back, 2 bases at V and 10 bases at J, with 9 bases in the middle. CDR3 amino acids: CASSQTGSSPLHF. CDR3 DNA sequence: TGTGCCAGCAGCCAAACAGGGAGCTCACCCCTCCACTTT.